This T cell receptor (beta chain) was identified during a study of beta chain features in type 1 diabetes. Comment on this clone: In the same sample, other DNA sequences code for this CDR3.

The CDR3 is 13 residues long. CDR1 is SGDLS and CDR2 is YYNGEE in the germline V gene. V was trimmed by 0 bases and J by 2 bases, leaving 5 bases between them. As every portion of the isolated RNA was reverse transcribed, the sequencing read expressed TCRB transcripts. Clones were sequenced by immunoSEQ multiplex PCR, and TCRdb holds only the in-frame ones, with some missing. The sample lists under 800,000 clones, around 15% occurring once. This receptor was obtained from a man in his late teens or twenties in good health. Sequencing input: naive CD4+ T cells from blood. The chain uses TRBV9 and TRBJ2-5; D remains ambiguous. The CDR3 DNA follows: TGTGCCAGCAGCGTAGGAAGACAAGAGACCCAGTACTTC. Translating gives CASSVGRQETQYF.